What follows are 23 T cell receptor beta chains derived from one specimen sequenced in a study of cytomegalovirus exposure and HLA in healthy donors. The PCR ran on 60 Vbeta and 13 Jbeta primers. Clones were sequenced by immunoSEQ multiplex PCR, and TCRdb holds only the in-frame ones, with some missing. The sample lists roughly 170,000 clones, about 80% occurring once. Input material: PBMCs. The receptors come from a boy aged 10-17 years in good health and CMV-seronegative.

This chain links TRBV4-3 with TRBJ2-3, with 8 bases aligning to TRBD2. The CDR3 has 16 residues. Germline CDR1 reads LGHNA; CDR2 reads YSLEER. The V gene end was trimmed by 0 bases and the J gene end by 1 base; junction bases not matched to a gene: 3. CDR3 amino acids: CASSQDGRVGTDTQYF. The CDR3 region has the DNA TGCGCCAGCAGCCAAGACGGGAGGGTGGGCACAGATACGCAGTATTTT.

The chain carries TRBV5-5 and TRBJ1-1; D unresolved. Trimming removed 4 bases at V and 7 bases at J, with 11 bases between. The V gene's germline CDR1 is SGHKS and CDR2 YYEKEE (reference sequence). The length of the CDR3 is 12 residues. CDR3 in DNA: TGTGCCAGCAGCCTACGCGGCGTTGAAGCTTTCTTT. This encodes CASSLRGVEAFF.

Notes on this clone: The identical CDR3 is also encoded by other nucleotide sequences in the sample. The chain employs TRBV7-2 and TRBJ2-7; 7 nucleotides line up with TRBD2. CDR1 and CDR2 (germline): SGHTA, FQGNSA. V lost 0 bases, J lost 2 bases, and 1 base stayed unmatched. This CDR3 region has 14 residues. The CDR3 region is CASSLAGGAYEQYF. The CDR3 DNA follows: TGTGCCAGCAGCTTAGCGGGAGGGGCCTACGAGCAGTACTTC. Based on the CDR3 plus reference TRBV7-2 and TRBJ2-7, the full variable domain is GAGVSQSPSNKVTEKGKDVELRCDPISGHTALYWYRQSLGQGLEFLIYFQGNSAPDKSGLPSDRFSAERTGGSVSTLTIQRTQQEDSAVYLCASSLAGGAYEQYFGPGTRLTVT.

This chain connects TRBV30 to TRBJ2-7; D remains ambiguous. Germline CDR1 reads GTSNPN; CDR2 reads SVGIG (reference sequence). Deletions cut 3 bases from V and 7 bases from J, with 10 bases between. The CDR3 is 11 amino acids. CDR3 amino acids: CAWRKLEEQYF. The CDR3 DNA reads TGTGCCTGGAGGAAACTCGAGGAGCAGTACTTC.

The CDR3 protein is CASSANLKGQGASYNEQFF. Written as DNA, the CDR3 is TGTGCCAGCAGCGCCAATTTAAAGGGTCAGGGGGCATCCTACAATGAGCAGTTCTTC. The chain links TRBV9 to TRBJ2-1; 8 bases agree with TRBD1. Germline CDR1 and CDR2: SGDLS and YYNGEE. V shed 3 bases and J 1 base; nucleotides not matched to a gene: 15. This CDR3 is built from 19 residues.

The chain recombines TRBV30 with TRBJ1-4; TRBD1 aligns across 7 bases. The germline V gene encodes CDR1 GTSNPN and CDR2 SVGIG (reference sequence). The CDR3 is 17 residues long. V shed 1 base, J shed 3 bases, and the junction held 11 bases outside the gene matches. CDR3 sequence reads: CAWSGQGTGGSNEKLFF. The CDR3 DNA sequence: TGTGCCTGGAGTGGACAGGGAACCGGAGGATCTAATGAAAAACTGTTTTTT.

The chain recombines TRBV7-9 with TRBJ1-2, with TRBD1 identical over 10 bases. The trim removed 1 base at V and 2 bases at J, leaving 7 bases unmatched. In germline, CDR1 is SEHNR, CDR2 FQNEAQ (reference sequence). The CDR3 consists of 17 residues. The CDR3 reads CASSLGTAGQGNYGYTF. The CDR3 bases are TGTGCCAGCAGCTTAGGAACCGCGGGACAGGGGAACTATGGCTACACCTTC.

This clone has just one count. The CDR3: CASSLTAGSTEAFF. The CDR3 DNA reads as TGCGCCAGCAGCTTAACCGCGGGTAGCACTGAAGCTTTCTTT. This chain uses TRBV5-1 with TRBJ1-1; D is uncertain. CDR3 length equals 14 residues. Trimming removed 2 bases from V and 4 bases from J, with 12 bases in between. CDR1 and CDR2 from the germline V gene are SGHRS and YFSETQ.

A single count supports this clone. This chain connects TRBV5-1 to TRBJ2-1; 8 bases agree with TRBD2. The CDR3 length is 18 residues. J gave up 4 bases and V 4 bases, and 16 bases lay outside the gene matches. Germline lookup yields CDR1 SGHRS and CDR2 YFSETQ. The CDR3 nucleotides read TGCGCCAGCAGCGCTAGTGCCAAGGCGGGGGGACTTTACAATGAGCAGTTCTTC. Residues: CASSASAKAGGLYNEQFF.

The genes are TRBV10-3 and TRBJ1-3; D possibly corresponds to TRBD1 (5 bases). Trimming pared 2 bases from V and 5 bases from J, leaving 16 bases between. This CDR3 is 16 amino acids long. Germline V lookup: CDR1 ENHRY, CDR2 SYGVKD. DNA for the CDR3: TGTGCCATCAGTGAGAAGTGGGGCCGACAGAGAAACACCATATATTTT. Its protein is CAISEKWGRQRNTIYF.

The gene calls are TRBV7-3 and TRBJ2-1, with 8 bases matching TRBD1. The germline V gene encodes CDR1 SGHTA and CDR2 FQGTGA. CDR3 length: 16 residues. Trimming at V came to 5 bases and at J to 4 bases, leaving 10 bases not matched to a gene. CDR3 bases: TGTGCCAGCAGCAAAGGGCCGGGACAGGTTTACAATGAGCAGTTCTTC. It codes for CASSKGPGQVYNEQFF.

The CDR3 is CASRGGRELGYGYTF. DNA for the CDR3: TGTGCCAGTAGAGGAGGGCGGGAACTTGGCTATGGCTACACCTTC. This chain links TRBV19 with TRBJ1-2; no firm D call. V lost 6 bases to trimming and J lost 4 bases, with 18 bases between them. Germline CDR1 LNHDA, CDR2 SQIVND (reference sequence). CDR3 length: 15 residues.

To note about this clone: Additional DNA sequences in this sample encode the identical CDR3. The CDR3 DNA follows: TGCGCCAGCAGCTTGGTACCTGGGGGACAGGGGGCTAGGACTAATGAAAAACTGTTTTTT. Its translation: CASSLVPGGQGARTNEKLFF. This chain uses TRBV5-1 with TRBJ1-4; 12 bases are a match to TRBD1. V gave up 0 bases and J gave up 2 bases; unmatched junction bases: 11. Germline CDR1 is SGHRS and CDR2 is YFSETQ. The CDR3 totals 20 residues.

In this sample, this clone turned up a few times. This rearrangement joins TRBV7-6 to TRBJ1-3; 7 nucleotides align to TRBD1. CDR3 length equals 18 residues. The V segment lost 2 bases and the J segment 0 bases; nucleotides outside the gene matches: 10. Germline CDR1 and CDR2: SGHVS and FNYEAQ. The CDR3 DNA follows: TGTGCCAGCAGCTTAAGGGCGGGACAGCTGATCTCTGGAAACACCATATATTTT. Its translation: CASSLRAGQLISGNTIYF.

V gene TRBV5-1 combines with J gene TRBJ2-3; D may be TRBD2 (6 bases). Germline values: CDR1 SGHRS, CDR2 YFSETQ. CDR3 length: 14 residues. With 6 bases removed from V and 0 bases from J, the gap between germline ends came to 11 bases. CDR3 amino acids: CASTALASTDTQYF. The CDR3 nucleotides are TGCGCCAGCACGGCGCTAGCGAGCACAGATACGCAGTATTTT.

V gene TRBV16 combines with J gene TRBJ2-7; TRBD1 matches at 7 bases. V lost 5 bases, J lost 2 bases, and 6 bases stayed unmatched. The CDR3 length is 14 residues. Germline lookup yields CDR1 KGHSY and CDR2 FQNENV. The CDR3 sequence is CASSYRTGTYEQYF. CDR3 in DNA: TGTGCCAGCAGCTACCGGACAGGCACCTACGAGCAGTACTTC.

J is TRBJ1-4 and V is TRBV30, with TRBD1 identical over 9 bases. The CDR3 loop spans 17 amino acids. The V gene end was trimmed by 2 bases and the J gene end by 6 bases; junction bases not matched to a gene: 13. Germline V CDR1 and CDR2: GTSNPN, SVGIG (reference sequence). For the CDR3, the DNA is TGTGCCTGGAGTACATACGAAAGGACAGGGGTAGATGAAAAACTGTTTTTT. This translates into CAWSTYERTGVDEKLFF.

This chain joins TRBV19 and TRBJ1-2; D ambiguous. Germline V lookup: CDR1 LNHDA, CDR2 SQIVND (reference sequence). Trimming took 2 bases from V and 3 from J, leaving 10 bases between them. The CDR3 is made up of 14 amino acids. CDR3 nucleotide sequence: TGTGCCAGTAGTATAAAGACTCTCCACTATGGCTACACCTTC. Translating it yields CASSIKTLHYGYTF. The variable domain in full, with the rest retrieved from reference TRBV19 and TRBJ1-2, is DGGITQSPKYLFRKEGQNVTLSCEQNLNHDAMYWYRQDPGQGLRLIYYSQIVNDFQKGDIAEGYSVSREKKESFPLTVTSAQKNPTAFYLCASSIKTLHYGYTFGSGTRLTVV.

The chain is built from TRBV7-9 and TRBJ1-1, with TRBD1 matching over 7 bases. V lost 5 bases to trimming and J lost 0 bases; unmatched junction nucleotides: 6. This CDR3 is built from 15 residues. Germline V CDR1 and CDR2: SEHNR, FQNEAQ (reference sequence). CDR3 region: CASSDRTGMNTEAFF. The CDR3 bases are TGTGCCAGCAGCGACAGGACAGGAATGAACACTGAAGCTTTCTTT.

This clone was counted between two and nine times. The V and J genes are TRBV7-8 and TRBJ1-5; D possibly corresponds to TRBD1 (5 bases). V dropped 5 bases and J dropped 0 bases, with 20 bases sitting between them. The CDR3 covers 18 residues. Germline V gives CDR1 SGHVS, CDR2 FQNEAQ. The CDR3 protein is CASSHLATGGYSNQPQHF. In DNA, the CDR3 is TGTGCCAGCAGCCACTTGGCGACCGGGGGATATAGCAATCAGCCCCAGCATTTT. Looking up the rest from reference TRBV7-8 and TRBJ1-5 gives the full variable domain: GAGVSQSPRYKVAKRGQDVALRCDPISGHVSLFWYQQALGQGPEFLTYFQNEAQLDKSGLPSDRFFAERPEGSVSTLKIQRTQQEDSAVYLCASSHLATGGYSNQPQHFGDGTRLSIL.

The chain has TRBV7-9 and TRBJ2-1; D might be TRBD1 (6 bases). Germline lookup yields CDR1 SEHNR and CDR2 FQNEAQ (reference sequence). V lost 3 bases and J 4 bases, leaving 7 bases between the germline ends. The CDR3 consists of 13 residues. The CDR3, as DNA: TGTGCCAGCAGCTTCGGACAGTACAATGAGCAGTTCTTC. This sequence encodes CASSFGQYNEQFF.

This clone appeared once. The chain carries TRBV14 and TRBJ2-3, with D maybe TRBD2 (6 bases). CDR3 length equals 16 residues. In germline, CDR1 is SGHDN, CDR2 FVKESK. The V end lost 4 bases, the J end lost 4 bases, and 18 bases lay between the germline ends. The CDR3 DNA follows: TGTGCCAGCAGCCTTACTAGTCCCGGAGGGGCAGATACGCAGTATTTT. It yields the protein CASSLTSPGGADTQYF.

V is TRBV27 and J is TRBJ2-2, with D maybe TRBD2 (6 bases). V was trimmed by 7 bases and J by 3 bases, leaving 18 bases between them. The CDR3 consists of 16 residues. In germline, CDR1 is MNHEY, CDR2 SMNVEV (reference sequence). The CDR3 nucleotides are TGTGCCAGCACCCCCAGACTAGGAAAAGACACCGGGGAGCTGTTTTTT. Amino acids: CASTPRLGKDTGELFF.